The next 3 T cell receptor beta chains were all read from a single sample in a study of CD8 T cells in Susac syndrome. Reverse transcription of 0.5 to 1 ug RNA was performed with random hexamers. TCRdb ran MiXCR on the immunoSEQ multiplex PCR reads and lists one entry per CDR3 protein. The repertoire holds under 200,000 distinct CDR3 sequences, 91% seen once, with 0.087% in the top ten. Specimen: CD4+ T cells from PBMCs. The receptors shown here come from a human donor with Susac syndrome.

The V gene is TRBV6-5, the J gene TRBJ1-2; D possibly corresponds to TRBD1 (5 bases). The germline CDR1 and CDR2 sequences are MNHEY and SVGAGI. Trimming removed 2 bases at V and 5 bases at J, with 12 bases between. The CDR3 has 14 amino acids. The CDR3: CASSYVGGPYGYTF. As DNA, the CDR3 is TGTGCCAGCAGTTACGTCGGGGGTCCGTATGGCTACACCTTC.

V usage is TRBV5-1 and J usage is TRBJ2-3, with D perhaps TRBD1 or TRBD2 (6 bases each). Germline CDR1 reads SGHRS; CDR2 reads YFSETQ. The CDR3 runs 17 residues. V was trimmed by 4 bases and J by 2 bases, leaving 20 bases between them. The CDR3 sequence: CASSAVTGTGATDTQYF. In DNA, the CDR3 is TGCGCCAGCAGCGCAGTTACAGGGACGGGGGCCACAGATACGCAGTATTTT.

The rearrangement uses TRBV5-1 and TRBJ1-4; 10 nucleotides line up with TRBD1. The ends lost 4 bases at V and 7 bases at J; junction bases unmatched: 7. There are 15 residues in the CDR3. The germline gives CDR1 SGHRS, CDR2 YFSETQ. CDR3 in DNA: TGCGCCAGCAGCAAAGAGACAGGGGGCCGTGAAAAACTGTTTTTT. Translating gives CASSKETGGREKLFF.